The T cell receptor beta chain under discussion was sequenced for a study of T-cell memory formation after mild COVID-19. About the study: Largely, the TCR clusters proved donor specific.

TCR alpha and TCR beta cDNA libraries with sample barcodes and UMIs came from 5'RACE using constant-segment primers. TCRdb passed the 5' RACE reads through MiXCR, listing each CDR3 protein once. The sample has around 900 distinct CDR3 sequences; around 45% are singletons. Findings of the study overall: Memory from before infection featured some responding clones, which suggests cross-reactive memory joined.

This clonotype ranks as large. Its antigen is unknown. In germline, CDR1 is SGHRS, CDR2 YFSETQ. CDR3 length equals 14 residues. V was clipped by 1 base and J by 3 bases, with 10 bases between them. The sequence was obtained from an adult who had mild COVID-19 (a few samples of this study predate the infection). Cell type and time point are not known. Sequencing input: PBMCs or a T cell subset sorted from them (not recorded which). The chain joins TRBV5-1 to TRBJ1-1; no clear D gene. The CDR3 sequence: CASSLLTGDTEAFF. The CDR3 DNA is TGCGCCAGCAGCTTGTTGACCGGGGACACTGAAGCTTTCTTT.